The table lists the clone carrying this T cell receptor (beta chain) with a few counts. Its antigen is still unknown. Each sample had two DNA replicates, around 0.45 ug blood or around 1.6 ug tissue. Sequencing used immunoSEQ multiplex PCR; TCRdb keeps in-frame clones, though not all of them. The sample carries fewer than 75,000 clones, about three quarters recorded once. These data come from a study of early stage breast cancer tumors. General observations from the study: Unsorted bulk genomic DNA sequencing lacked pairing and functional marker data.

This CDR3 has 12 residues. V was cut by 5 bases and J by 5 bases, with 7 bases left in between. Per the germline V gene, CDR1 is MNHNS and CDR2 is SASEGT. The specimen sequenced was blood. This chain links TRBV6-1 with TRBJ2-1, with no clear D. The sequence derives from a young adult with breast cancer. This CDR3 reads CASSLRNNEQFF. The CDR3 nucleotides are TGTGCCAGCAGTCTTCGAAACAATGAGCAGTTCTTC.